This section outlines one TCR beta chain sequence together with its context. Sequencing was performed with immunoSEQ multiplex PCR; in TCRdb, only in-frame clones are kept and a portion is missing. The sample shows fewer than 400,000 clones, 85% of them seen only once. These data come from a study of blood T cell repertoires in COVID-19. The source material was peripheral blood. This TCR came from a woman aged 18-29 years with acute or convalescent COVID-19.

As DNA, the CDR3 is TGTGCTAGTGGTTTGGTACCCCACCGGGATGAGCAGTTCTTC. Protein product: CASGLVPHRDEQFF. The V call is TRBV12-5, the J call TRBJ2-1, with unresolved D. Trimming left V 0 bases short and J 8 bases short, with 11 bases between. CDR1 LGHNT and CDR2 FRNRAP come from the germline V gene. This CDR3 comprises 14 residues.